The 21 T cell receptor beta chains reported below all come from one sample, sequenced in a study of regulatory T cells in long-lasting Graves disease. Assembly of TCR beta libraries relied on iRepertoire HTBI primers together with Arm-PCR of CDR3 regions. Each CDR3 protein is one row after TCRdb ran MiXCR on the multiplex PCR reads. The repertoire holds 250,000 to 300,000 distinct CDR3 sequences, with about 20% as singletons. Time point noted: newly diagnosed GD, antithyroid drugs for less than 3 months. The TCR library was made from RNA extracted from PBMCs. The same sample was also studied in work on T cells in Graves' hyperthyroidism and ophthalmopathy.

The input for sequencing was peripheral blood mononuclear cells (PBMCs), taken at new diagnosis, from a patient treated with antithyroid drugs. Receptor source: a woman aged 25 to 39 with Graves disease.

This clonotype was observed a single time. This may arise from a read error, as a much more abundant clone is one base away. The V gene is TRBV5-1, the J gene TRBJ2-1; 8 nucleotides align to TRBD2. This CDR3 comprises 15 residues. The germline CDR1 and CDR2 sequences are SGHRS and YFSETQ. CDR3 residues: CPSSHGGAAYNEQFF. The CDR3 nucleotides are TGCCCCAGCAGCCACGGGGGGGCGGCTTACAATGAGCAGTTCTTC.

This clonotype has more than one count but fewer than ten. The CDR3 DNA follows: TGCAGTGCTAGCGCAAACAGGGGCCCGAGGGAAAAACTGTTTTTT. Translated: CSASANRGPREKLFF. The J gene is TRBJ1-4, the V gene TRBV20-1, with 7 bases that match TRBD1. This CDR3 is built from 15 residues. V dropped 3 bases and J dropped 8; count of bases not matched to a gene: 12. CDR1 and CDR2 (germline): DFQATT, SNEGSKA (reference sequence).

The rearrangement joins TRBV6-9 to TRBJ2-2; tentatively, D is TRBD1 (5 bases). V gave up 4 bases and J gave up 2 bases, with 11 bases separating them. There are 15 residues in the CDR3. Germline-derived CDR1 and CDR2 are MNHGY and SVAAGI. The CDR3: CASSWRTSNTGELFF. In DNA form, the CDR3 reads TGTGCCAGCAGTTGGCGGACATCCAACACCGGGGAGCTGTTTTTT.

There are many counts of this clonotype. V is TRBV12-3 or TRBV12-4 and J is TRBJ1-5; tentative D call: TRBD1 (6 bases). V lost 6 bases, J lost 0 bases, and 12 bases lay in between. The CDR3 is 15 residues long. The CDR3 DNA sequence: TGTGCCAGCAGCCCAACAGGGAATAGCAATCAGCCCCAGCATTTT. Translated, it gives CASSPTGNSNQPQHF.

The CDR3 DNA reads as TGTGCCAGCAGTGAATTGGGGACTAAGTACCGAGAGACCCAGTACTTC. It specifies CASSELGTKYRETQYF. This chain uses TRBV7-8 with TRBJ2-5; 7 positions match TRBD2. The germline V gene encodes CDR1 SGHVS and CDR2 FQNEAQ. The CDR3 covers 16 residues. V shed 6 bases, J shed 4 bases, and the junction held 14 bases outside the gene matches.

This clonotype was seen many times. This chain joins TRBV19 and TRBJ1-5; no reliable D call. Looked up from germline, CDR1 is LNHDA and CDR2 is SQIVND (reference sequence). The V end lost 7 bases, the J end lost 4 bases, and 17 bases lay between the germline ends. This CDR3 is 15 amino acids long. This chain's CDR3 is CASTLSTQKNQPQHF. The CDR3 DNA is TGTGCCAGTACCCTGTCAACGCAGAAGAATCAGCCCCAGCATTTT.

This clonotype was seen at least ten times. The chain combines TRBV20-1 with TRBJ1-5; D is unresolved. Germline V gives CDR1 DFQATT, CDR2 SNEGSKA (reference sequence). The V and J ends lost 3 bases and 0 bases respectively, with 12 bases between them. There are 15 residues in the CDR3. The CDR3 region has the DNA TGCAGTGCTAGCTCTCGCGTGGATAGCAATCAGCCCCAGCATTTT. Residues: CSASSRVDSNQPQHF.

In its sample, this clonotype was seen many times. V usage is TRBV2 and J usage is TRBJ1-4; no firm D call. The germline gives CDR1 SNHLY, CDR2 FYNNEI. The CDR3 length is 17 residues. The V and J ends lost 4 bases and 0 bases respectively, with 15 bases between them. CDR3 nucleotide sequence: TGTGCCAGCAGTGTGTCACAGATGGGTGCAACTAATGAAAAACTGTTTTTT. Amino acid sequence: CASSVSQMGATNEKLFF.

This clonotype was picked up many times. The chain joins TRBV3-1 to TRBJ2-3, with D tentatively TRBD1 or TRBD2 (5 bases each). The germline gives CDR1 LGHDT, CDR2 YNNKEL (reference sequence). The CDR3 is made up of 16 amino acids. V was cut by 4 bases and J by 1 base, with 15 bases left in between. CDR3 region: CASSPRGMGGTDTQYF. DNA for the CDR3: TGTGCCAGCAGCCCTCGTGGGATGGGGGGCACAGATACGCAGTATTTT.

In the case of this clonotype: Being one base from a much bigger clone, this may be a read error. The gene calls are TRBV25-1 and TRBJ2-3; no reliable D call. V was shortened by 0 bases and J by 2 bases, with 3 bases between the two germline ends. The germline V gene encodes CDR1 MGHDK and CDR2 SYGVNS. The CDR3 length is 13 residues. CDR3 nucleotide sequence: TGTGCCAGCAGTGAATACAACACAGATACGCAGTATTTT. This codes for CASSEYNTDTQYF.

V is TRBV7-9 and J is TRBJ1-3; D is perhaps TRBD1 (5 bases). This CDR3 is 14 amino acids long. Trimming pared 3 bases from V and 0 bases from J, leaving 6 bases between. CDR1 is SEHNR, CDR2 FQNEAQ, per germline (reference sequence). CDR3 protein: CASSFGASGNTIYF. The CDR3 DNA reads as TGTGCCAGCAGCTTCGGGGCCTCTGGAAACACCATATATTTT.

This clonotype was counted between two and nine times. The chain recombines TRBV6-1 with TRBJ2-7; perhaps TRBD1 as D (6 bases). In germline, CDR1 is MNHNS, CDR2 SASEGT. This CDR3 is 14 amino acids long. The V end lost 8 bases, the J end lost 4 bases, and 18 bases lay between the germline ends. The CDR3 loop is CASHWGHLSYEQYF. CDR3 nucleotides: TGTGCCAGCCACTGGGGACATTTAAGTTACGAGCAGTACTTC.

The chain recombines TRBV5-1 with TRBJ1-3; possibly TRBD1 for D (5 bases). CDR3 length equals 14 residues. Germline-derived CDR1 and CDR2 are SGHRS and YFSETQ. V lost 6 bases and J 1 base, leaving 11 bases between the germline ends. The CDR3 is CASTGGGSGNTIYF. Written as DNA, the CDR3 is TGCGCCAGCACCGGCGGGGGATCTGGAAACACCATATATTTT.

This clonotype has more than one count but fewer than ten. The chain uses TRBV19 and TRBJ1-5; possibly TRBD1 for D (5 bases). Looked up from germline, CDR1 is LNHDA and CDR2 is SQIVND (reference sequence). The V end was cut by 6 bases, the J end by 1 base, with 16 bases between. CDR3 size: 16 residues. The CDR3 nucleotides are TGTGCCAGTAGCCCGCTGGGGGATGGCAGCAATCAGCCCCAGCATTTT. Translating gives CASSPLGDGSNQPQHF. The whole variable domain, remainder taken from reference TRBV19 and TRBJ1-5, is DGGITQSPKYLFRKEGQNVTLSCEQNLNHDAMYWYRQDPGQGLRLIYYSQIVNDFQKGDIAEGYSVSREKKESFPLTVTSAQKNPTAFYLCASSPLGDGSNQPQHFGDGTRLSIL.

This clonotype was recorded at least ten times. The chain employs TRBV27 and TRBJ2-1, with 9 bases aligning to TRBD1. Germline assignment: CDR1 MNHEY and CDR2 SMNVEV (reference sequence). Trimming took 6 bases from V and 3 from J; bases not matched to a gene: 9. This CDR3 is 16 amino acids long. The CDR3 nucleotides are TGTGCCAGCAGGCGACGGACAGGGGAACTCTACAATGAGCAGTTCTTC. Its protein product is CASRRRTGELYNEQFF.

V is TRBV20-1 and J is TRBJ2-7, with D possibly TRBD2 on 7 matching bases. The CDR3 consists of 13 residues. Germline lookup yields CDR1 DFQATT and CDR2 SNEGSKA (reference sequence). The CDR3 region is CSGSGGAGREQYF. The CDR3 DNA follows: TGCAGCGGCTCGGGGGGCGCTGGGCGCGAGCAGTACTTC.

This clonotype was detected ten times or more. The CDR3 bases are TGTGCCAGCACAATGGACGGGGGGGGAGAAGCTTTCTTT. Encoded protein: CASTMDGGGEAFF. V and J are TRBV6-1 and TRBJ1-1; perhaps TRBD1 as D (5 bases). The CDR3 sequence is 13 residues long. Trimming removed 7 bases from V and 8 bases from J, with 17 bases in between. The V gene's germline CDR1 is MNHNS and CDR2 SASEGT.

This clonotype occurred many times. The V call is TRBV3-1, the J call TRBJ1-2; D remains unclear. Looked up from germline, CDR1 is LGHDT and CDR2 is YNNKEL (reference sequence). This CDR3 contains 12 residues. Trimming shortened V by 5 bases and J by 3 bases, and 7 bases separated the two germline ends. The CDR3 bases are TGTGCCAGCAGCGCCACAGACTATGGCTACACCTTC. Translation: CASSATDYGYTF. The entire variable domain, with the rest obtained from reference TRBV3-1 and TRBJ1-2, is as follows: DTAVSQTPKYLVTQMGNDKSIKCEQNLGHDTMYWYKQDSKKFLKIMFSYNNKELIINETVPNRFSPKSPDKAHLNLHINSLELGDSAVYFCASSATDYGYTFGSGTRLTVV.

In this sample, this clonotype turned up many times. The CDR3 loop is CSVRTVTYEQYF. The CDR3 DNA follows: TGCAGCGTCAGGACGGTTACCTACGAGCAGTACTTC. V and J are TRBV29-1 and TRBJ2-7; the D is unclear. The CDR3 has 12 residues. With 6 bases removed from V and 2 bases from J, the gap between germline ends came to 11 bases. Germline V gene lookup returns CDR1 SQVTM and CDR2 ANQGSEA.

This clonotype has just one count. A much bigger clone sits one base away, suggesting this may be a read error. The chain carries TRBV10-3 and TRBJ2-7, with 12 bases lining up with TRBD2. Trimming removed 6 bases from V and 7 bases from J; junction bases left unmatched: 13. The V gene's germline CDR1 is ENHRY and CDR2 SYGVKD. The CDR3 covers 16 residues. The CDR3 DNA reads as TGTGCCATCAGGGGATCACTAGCGGGGGGAGGGGATGAGCAGTACTTC. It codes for CAIRGSLAGGGDEQYF.

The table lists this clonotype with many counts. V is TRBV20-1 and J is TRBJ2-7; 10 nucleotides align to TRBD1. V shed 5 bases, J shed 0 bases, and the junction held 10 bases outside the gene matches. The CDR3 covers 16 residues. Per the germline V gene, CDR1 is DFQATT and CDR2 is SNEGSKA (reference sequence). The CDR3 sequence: CSALGTGAISSYEQYF. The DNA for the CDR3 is TGCAGTGCTTTGGGGACAGGGGCGATATCCTCCTACGAGCAGTACTTC.